The clone carrying this T cell receptor (beta chain) was detected many times. The data belong to a study of CD8 T cells in ankylosing spondylitis. Germline CDR1 is LNHNV and CDR2 is YYDKDF (reference sequence). Trimming pared 8 bases from V and 2 bases from J, leaving 12 bases between. CDR3 length: 14 amino acids. TCRdb itself ran the 5' RACE reads through MiXCR, one entry per CDR3 protein. The table records more than 300,000 distinct CDR3 sequences, 11% of them present only once. The source is a female donor with ankylosing spondylitis or in good health (not recorded which). The chain carries TRBV15 and TRBJ2-2, with D unclear. The sequenced material came from blood, either unsorted or a sorted T cell fraction (not recorded which). CDR3 region: CATSAGRNTGELFF. Here the CDR3 DNA reads TGTGCCACCTCCGCTGGCAGAAACACCGGGGAGCTGTTTTTT.